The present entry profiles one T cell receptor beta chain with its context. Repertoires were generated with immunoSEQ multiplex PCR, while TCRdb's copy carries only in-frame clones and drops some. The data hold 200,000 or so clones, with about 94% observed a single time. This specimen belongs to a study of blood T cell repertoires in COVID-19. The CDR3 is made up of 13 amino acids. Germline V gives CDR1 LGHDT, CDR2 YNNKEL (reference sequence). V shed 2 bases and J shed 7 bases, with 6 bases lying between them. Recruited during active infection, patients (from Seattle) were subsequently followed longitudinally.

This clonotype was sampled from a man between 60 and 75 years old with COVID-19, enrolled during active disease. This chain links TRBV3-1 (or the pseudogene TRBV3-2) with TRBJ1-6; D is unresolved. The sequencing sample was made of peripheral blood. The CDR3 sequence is CASSQNRNSPLHF. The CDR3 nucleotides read TGTGCCAGCAGCCAAAACCGGAATTCACCCCTCCACTTT.